Only a few counts were recorded for the clone carrying this T cell receptor (beta chain). Its specificity is not known. This sample was included in a study of cytomegalovirus exposure and HLA in healthy donors. The CDR3 is 14 amino acids. V dropped 6 bases and J dropped 1 base, with 7 bases sitting between them. CDR1 WNHNN and CDR2 SYGVQD come from the germline V gene (reference sequence). Overall study findings and caveats: In a later analysis, TCR beta V- and J-gene trimming showed a link to a missense DCLRE1C variant.

It was with 60 Vbeta and 13 Jbeta primers that the PCR ran. Repertoires were generated with immunoSEQ multiplex PCR, while TCRdb's copy carries only in-frame clones and drops some. The top ten clones hold 2% to 3% of a sample with under 150,000 clones, around 80% of them seen once. This TCR was recovered from a man over 45 in good health and CMV-seronegative. V gene TRBV10-1 combines with J gene TRBJ2-6, with D possibly being TRBD1 (5 bases). Material: PBMCs. CDR3 coding DNA: TGCGCCAGCAGCGCAGGGTCTGGGGCCAACGTCCTGACTTTC. This codes for CASSAGSGANVLTF.